This T cell receptor beta chain was observed in a study of blood T cell repertoires in COVID-19. The overall study: The United States, Italy and Spain provided the acute and convalescent COVID-19 samples.

V lost 2 bases and J 0 bases, leaving 12 bases between the germline ends. The CDR3 covers 16 residues. Germline CDR1 reads SGHDN; CDR2 reads FVKESK. This clone turned up a few times. Participants, roughly 18 to 90 years old, spanned 25 or so US areas. Here immunoSEQ multiplex PCR was the method, and the copy in TCRdb shows in-frame clones only, minus some. Among around 150,000 clones listed, 75% to 90% were seen once. The chain recombines TRBV14 with TRBJ2-3; D may be TRBD1 (6 bases). The sequencing sample was made of PBMCs or T cells enriched from blood (not recorded which). The receptor was isolated from a woman aged 60-75 years who had recovered from COVID-19. CDR3 coding DNA: TGTGCCAGCAGCCAATTTCTGGGGGCTAGCACAGATACGCAGTATTTT. It specifies CASSQFLGASTDTQYF.